These T cell receptor beta chains were read from a single sample in a study of blood T cells in healthy people across ages. A single record per CDR3 protein comes from TCRdb applying MiXCR to the 5' RACE reads. The sample records over 500,000 distinct CDR3 sequences, 27% being singletons. These data were also reused for a study on T cells of mothers and their children.

The sequencing sample was made of blood. These receptor sequences come from a boy aged 2 to 10 in good health. CDR3s leave out the opening cysteine and the closing phenylalanine or tryptophan. The order of the fields is V gene, J gene, CDR3 protein.

v_call: TRBV6-5; j_call: TRBJ1-1; cdr3_aa: TSSAWGRWSASAF
v_call: TRBV7-2; j_call: TRBJ1-4; cdr3_aa: ASSLGTHEKLF
v_call: TRBV20-1; j_call: .; cdr3_aa: SAREMGEVTQY
v_call: TRBV20-1; j_call: TRBJ1-5; cdr3_aa: SARDGRSDQPQH
v_call: TRBV30; j_call: TRBJ1-1; cdr3_aa: AWSGGVATEAF
v_call: TRBV10-3; j_call: TRBJ2-5; cdr3_aa: AISEGMSYQETQY
v_call: TRBV9; j_call: TRBJ2-1; cdr3_aa: ASSPPGGVRHEQF
v_call: TRBV7-9; j_call: TRBJ1-2; cdr3_aa: VSSPGQWGYT
v_call: TRBV12-3/TRBV12-4; j_call: TRBJ2-3; cdr3_aa: ASRRQGAGDTQY
v_call: TRBV5-1; j_call: TRBJ2-1; cdr3_aa: ASSLSSGVNNEQF
v_call: TRBV6-2/TRBV6-3; j_call: TRBJ2-5; cdr3_aa: ASSPLGTSGYQETQY
v_call: TRBV28; j_call: .; cdr3_aa: ANSVRLAGVHEQY
v_call: TRBV5-6; j_call: TRBJ1-2; cdr3_aa: ASSLRFGYT
v_call: TRBV7-9; j_call: TRBJ1-1; cdr3_aa: ASSLANGQGNTEAF
v_call: TRBV30; j_call: TRBJ2-3; cdr3_aa: AWSPYSPDTQY
v_call: TRBV20-1; j_call: TRBJ1-5; cdr3_aa: SARDLITGGRDQPQH
v_call: TRBV29-1; j_call: TRBJ2-5; cdr3_aa: SGGLAGLETQY
v_call: TRBV15; j_call: TRBJ2-5; cdr3_aa: ATSRVNGETQY
v_call: TRBV20-1; j_call: TRBJ2-5; cdr3_aa: SAPLRDWYQETQY
v_call: TRBV12-3/TRBV12-4; j_call: TRBJ2-5; cdr3_aa: ASRRLAYQETQY
v_call: TRBV10-2; j_call: TRBJ2-2; cdr3_aa: ASSPGLPTGELF
v_call: TRBV10-2; j_call: TRBJ2-3; cdr3_aa: ASSDWGGSRDTQY
v_call: TRBV10-1; j_call: TRBJ2-1; cdr3_aa: ASSDKVSSYNEQF
v_call: TRBV10-3; j_call: TRBJ2-7; cdr3_aa: AISVGGEEQY
v_call: TRBV4-3; j_call: TRBJ2-7; cdr3_aa: ASSQGLLTYEQY
v_call: TRBV24-1; j_call: TRBJ2-2; cdr3_aa: ATGGDLGELF
v_call: TRBV4-3; j_call: TRBJ1-2; cdr3_aa: ASSQALGGANYGYT
v_call: TRBV10-2; j_call: TRBJ2-7; cdr3_aa: ASSEYLAGGNEQY